The next 16 T cell receptor beta chains were all read from a single sample in a study of shared clonotypes between healthy human individuals. The method was immunoSEQ multiplex PCR; TCRdb's version includes in-frame clones alone and lacks a portion of them. The table has about 1 million clones, approximately 76% seen once. Sequenced input: memory CD4+ T cells sorted from blood. Subset noted: CD45RA-negative fraction. The receptors stem from a man aged 18-30 years in good health.

This clone has just a few counts. The chain couples TRBV5-4 to TRBJ2-2; maybe TRBD1 (5 bases). This CDR3 comprises 15 residues. V dropped 4 bases and J dropped 5 bases, with 15 bases sitting between them. Germline assignment: CDR1 SGHNT and CDR2 YYREEE (reference sequence). CDR3 region: CASSPTKTETGELFF. The CDR3 nucleotides read TGTGCCAGCAGCCCGACAAAGACAGAAACCGGGGAGCTGTTTTTT.

This clone occurred a few times. This rearrangement joins TRBV6-5 to TRBJ1-6; no reliable D call. The germline V gene has CDR1 MNHEY and CDR2 SVGAGI. CDR3 length equals 16 residues. Trimming removed 0 bases from V and 10 bases from J, with 16 bases in between. The CDR3 DNA reads as TGTGCCAGCAGTTACTCGACTTCGCTGGCCAGCTCACCCCTCCACTTT. Its translation: CASSYSTSLASSPLHF.

J is TRBJ2-7 and V is TRBV13; 8 bases match TRBD2. The CDR3 runs to 18 residues. Trimming took 4 bases from V and 6 from J; bases not matched to a gene: 20. Germline V gives CDR1 PRHDT, CDR2 FYEKMQ (reference sequence). The CDR3 region has the DNA TGTGCCAGCAGCTCCGACCGATTCAGCGGGAGATCTTTGGGCGAGCAGTACTTC. This sequence encodes CASSSDRFSGRSLGEQYF.

The J gene is TRBJ1-1, the V gene TRBV18; unclear D gene. CDR1 is KGHSH, CDR2 LQKENI, per germline. The CDR3 spans 15 residues. V was pared by 1 base and J by 1 base, with 10 bases between. The CDR3 nucleotides are TGTGCCAGCTCACCACTGTTCGGCGGGAACACTGAAGCTTTCTTT. As protein: CASSPLFGGNTEAFF.

The genes are TRBV27 and TRBJ2-7; 9 bases are a match to TRBD1. From germline, CDR1 is MNHEY and CDR2 SMNVEV (reference sequence). V shed 5 bases and J 2 bases; nucleotides not matched to a gene: 22. The CDR3 has 20 residues. The DNA for the CDR3 is TGTGCCAGCAGTCGGAAATTGCCGGGACAGGGTACAAGTTGGACCTACGAGCAGTACTTC. This codes for CASSRKLPGQGTSWTYEQYF.

This clone was counted only a few times. Given a much more abundant clone one base away, this may be a read error. Within the sample, other DNA sequences also encode this same CDR3. V gene TRBV5-1 combines with J gene TRBJ2-7; unclear D gene. V was pared by 3 bases and J by 2 bases, with 3 bases between. Germline CDR1 and CDR2: SGHRS and YFSETQ. The CDR3 is 11 amino acids. Here the CDR3 DNA reads TGCGCCAGCAGCTCCGCCTACGAGCAGTACTTC. This sequence encodes CASSSAYEQYF.

Only one count was recorded for this clone. The chain recombines TRBV25-1 with TRBJ1-2; no reliable D call. The germline V and J ends were trimmed by 4 bases and 5 bases, with 8 bases remaining between them. Germline assignment: CDR1 MGHDK and CDR2 SYGVNS. This CDR3 is built from 12 residues. CDR3 sequence (DNA): TGTGCCAGCAGTGTCTTCTCGTATGGCTACACCTTC. Translating it yields CASSVFSYGYTF.

The V gene is TRBV4-1, the J gene TRBJ2-7, with TRBD2 as a possible D gene (5 bases). Germline CDR1 and CDR2: MGHRA and YSYEKL. V was trimmed by 4 bases and J by 7 bases, leaving 8 bases between them. CDR3 length: 11 amino acids. The CDR3 DNA follows: TGCGCCAGCAGCCTCTCGGGGGAGCAGTACTTC. This codes for CASSLSGEQYF.

The V gene is TRBV14, the J gene TRBJ2-1, with 12 bases that match TRBD2. The V gene's germline CDR1 is SGHDN and CDR2 FVKESK. The CDR3 runs 17 residues. V shed 4 bases and J 6 bases; nucleotides not matched to a gene: 10. CDR3 in amino acids: CASSLYTTSGSSNEQFF. As DNA, the CDR3 is TGTGCCAGCAGCCTTTATACGACTAGCGGGAGCAGCAATGAGCAGTTCTTC.

Remarks on this clone: Other DNA sequences in this sample translate to the same CDR3. This chain uses TRBV5-1 with TRBJ2-1; D is uncertain. With 0 bases removed from V and 0 bases from J, the gap between germline ends came to 7 bases. The germline V gene has CDR1 SGHRS and CDR2 YFSETQ. The CDR3 contains 15 residues. Written as DNA, the CDR3 is TGCGCCAGCAGCTTGGCCGAGAGCTCCTACAATGAGCAGTTCTTC. Translating it yields CASSLAESSYNEQFF.

This clone was found a few times. The V and J genes are TRBV9 and TRBJ2-1; D remains unclear. V lost 0 bases to trimming and J lost 0 bases, with 7 bases between them. Germline loops: CDR1 SGDLS, CDR2 YYNGEE. The CDR3 has 15 amino acids. CDR3 loop: CASSVGLGSYNEQFF. DNA for the CDR3: TGTGCCAGCAGCGTAGGGCTAGGCTCCTACAATGAGCAGTTCTTC.

As for this clone: Other DNA sequences from this sample encode an identical CDR3 as well. This rearrangement joins TRBV2 to TRBJ2-5, with D hard to call. V was cut by 5 bases and J by 3 bases, with 4 bases left in between. Germline assignment: CDR1 SNHLY and CDR2 FYNNEI. This CDR3 spans 11 amino acids. CDR3 sequence (DNA): TGTGCCAGCAGTCGTGAAGAGACCCAGTACTTC. Translated, it gives CASSREETQYF.

J is TRBJ2-2 and V is TRBV6-1, with 8 bases that match TRBD2. CDR1 and CDR2 from the germline V gene are MNHNS and SASEGT. V lost 4 bases, J lost 7 bases, and 8 bases stayed unmatched. This CDR3 is built from 15 residues. CDR3 bases: TGTGCCAGCAGTGGGTGGCAGGGACTAGTCGGGGAGCTGTTTTTT. Translation gives CASSGWQGLVGELFF.

This clone was detected only a few times. The gene calls are TRBV6-4 and TRBJ2-6, with D tentatively TRBD2 (5 bases). The CDR3 is made up of 16 amino acids. Trimming stripped 4 bases from V and 0 bases from J, with 10 bases between. Germline values: CDR1 MRHNA, CDR2 SNTAGT. The CDR3 here is CASSAVGDSGANVLTF. CDR3 DNA: TGTGCCAGCAGTGCTGTCGGGGACTCTGGGGCCAACGTCCTGACTTTC.

The chain has TRBV2 and TRBJ1-6, with TRBD1 matching over 9 bases. After removal of 6 bases from V and 11 bases from J, the junction contained 11 bases not matched to a gene. This CDR3 contains 15 residues. Germline lookup yields CDR1 SNHLY and CDR2 FYNNEI. CDR3 in amino acids: CASSPAPGQGTPLHF. DNA of the CDR3: TGTGCCAGCAGCCCCGCCCCGGGACAGGGTACACCCCTCCACTTT.

V is TRBV11-2 and J is TRBJ1-4; 7 nucleotides agree with TRBD1. Germline values: CDR1 SGHAT, CDR2 FQNNGV. The CDR3 has 14 amino acids. V dropped 1 base and J dropped 6; count of bases not matched to a gene: 2. CDR3 nucleotides: TGTGCCAGCAGCTTAGGGACAGGTTATGAAAAACTGTTTTTT. Its translation: CASSLGTGYEKLFF. Based on the CDR3 plus reference TRBV11-2 and TRBJ1-4, the full variable domain is EAGVAQSPRYKIIEKRQSVAFWCNPISGHATLYWYQQILGQGPKLLIQFQNNGVVDDSQLPKDRFSAERLKGVDSTLKIQPAKLEDSAVYLCASSLGTGYEKLFFGSGTQLSVL.